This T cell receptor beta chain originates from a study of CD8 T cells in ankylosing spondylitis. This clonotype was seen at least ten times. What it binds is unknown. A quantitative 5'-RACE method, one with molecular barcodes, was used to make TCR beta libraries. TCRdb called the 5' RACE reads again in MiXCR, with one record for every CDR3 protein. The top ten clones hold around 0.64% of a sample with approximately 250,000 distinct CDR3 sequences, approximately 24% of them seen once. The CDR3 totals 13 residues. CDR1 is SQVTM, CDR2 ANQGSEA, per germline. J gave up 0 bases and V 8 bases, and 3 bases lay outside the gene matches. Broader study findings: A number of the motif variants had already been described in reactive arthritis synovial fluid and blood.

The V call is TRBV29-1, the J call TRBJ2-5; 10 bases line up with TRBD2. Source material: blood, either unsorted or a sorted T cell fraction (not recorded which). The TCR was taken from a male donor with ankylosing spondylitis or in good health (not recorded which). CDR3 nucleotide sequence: TGCAGCACACTAGCGGGGAACCAAGAGACCCAGTACTTC. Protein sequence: CSTLAGNQETQYF.